This T cell receptor beta chain was captured by sequencing in a study of blood T cell repertoires in COVID-19 (dated by TCRdb to 2019 to 2021). For context, the study as a whole: Samples from collaborators originated in the United States, Italy and Spain and spanned both the acute and convalescent phases of COVID-19. Where available, HLA class I and class II types were obtained from metadata supplied by the sample provider rather than from assay-based typing. A de-identified subject ID, COVID-19 status, age in years and sex were almost always included in the sample metadata. The samples were drawn from the first 160 participants of the ongoing ImmuneRACE study and from 950 to 1,500 subjects provided by 6 global collaborators. The dataset comprised deeply sampled blood TCRbeta repertoires from subjects exposed to, actively infected with, or recovered from COVID-19. The material from the prospective study consisted of cDNA or gDNA derived from T cells, B-cell-depleted T cells, or PBMCs. A freely available public database, intended as a resource for researchers studying the immune response to SARS-CoV-2, is where the repertoires were released.

Each collaborating institution followed its own protocols to collect whole blood in K2EDTA tubes. Collaborator samples were shipped for TCRbeta analysis as frozen whole blood, isolated PBMCs, or DNA extracted from either sample type. TCRbeta CDR3 regions were amplified from genomic DNA using the immunoSEQ Assay, a bias-controlled multiplex PCR. Regarding the original processing steps: Within the assay, amplification of reference gene primers was used to estimate how many nucleated cells each sample contained. Sequence reads were collapsed and filtered to measure the absolute abundance of every unique TCRbeta CDR3 rearrangement. For each sample, productive Simpson clonality was calculated as the square root of Simpson's diversity index over productive rearrangements. TCRdb holds this immuneACCESS table with in-frame rearrangements only. Some clones are missing; in checked studies, unresolved V genes explain under half, and the rest has no known cause. V, J and clone size reflect that table, while D and trimming were determined from the DNA. Counted in this sample were approximately 74,000 clones; around nine tenths of them appeared once. The ten largest account for 0.95% to 1.5% of the sample.

Including the terminal cysteine and phenylalanine, the CDR3 comprises 14 residues. Only the CDR3 region is kept as DNA, spanning 42 bases read in frame from base 1. At the junction V is shortened by 3 bases and J by 8 bases, with 13 bases in between. The germline V gene encodes CDR1 LGHDT and CDR2 YNNKEL (reference sequence). The paper's findings and limits, for the study overall: How much clinical and demographic metadata was included differed by source and by participant, and the metadata was provided uncurated.

In the case of this clone: The clone's antigen remains unknown. No much larger clone exists at a distance of one base, and base qualities are not known.

The chain uses TRBV3-1 (or the pseudogene TRBV3-2) and TRBJ2-2, and possibly TRBD2, on 6 matching bases. The sequencing sample was made of peripheral blood. The receptor's source is an older woman with acute or convalescent COVID-19. Here is the DNA: TGTGCCAGCAGCCACCGAAAGAGCGGGGGGGAGCTGTTTTTT. This sequence encodes CASSHRKSGGELFF.